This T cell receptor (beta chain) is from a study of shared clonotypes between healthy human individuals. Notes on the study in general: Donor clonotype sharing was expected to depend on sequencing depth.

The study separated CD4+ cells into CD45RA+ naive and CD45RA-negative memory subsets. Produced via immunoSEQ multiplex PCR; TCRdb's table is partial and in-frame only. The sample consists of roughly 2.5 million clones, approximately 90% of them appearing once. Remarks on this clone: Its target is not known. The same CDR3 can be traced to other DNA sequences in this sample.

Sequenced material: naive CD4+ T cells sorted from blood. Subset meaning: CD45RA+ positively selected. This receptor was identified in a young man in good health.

The CDR3 nucleotides are TGCGCCAGCAGCTTCCTAGCGGGATCCTACAATGAGCAGTTCTTC. Residues: CASSFLAGSYNEQFF. The J gene is TRBJ2-1, the V gene TRBV5-1, with 9 positions matching TRBD2. The CDR3 consists of 15 residues. With V trimmed by 2 bases and J by 1 base, 1 base remained unmatched. The germline V gene encodes CDR1 SGHRS and CDR2 YFSETQ.